The 23 T cell receptor beta chains presented below share a single source sample, sequenced in a study of blood T cell repertoires in COVID-19. TCRdb's table, derived via immunoSEQ multiplex PCR, lists solely in-frame clones and lacks some. This repertoire shows 250,000 to 300,000 clones, 70% to 90% found once; its top ten account for 3.5% to 4%. The sample comprised peripheral blood. The origin of the receptors is a man between 18 and 35 years old with active or convalescent COVID-19.

The rearrangement joins TRBV5-4 to TRBJ2-3; weak D call: TRBD2 (5 bases). CDR1 SGHNT and CDR2 YYREEE come from the germline V gene (reference sequence). The V end lost 4 bases, the J end lost 7 bases, and 16 bases lay between the germline ends. The CDR3 consists of 14 residues. The CDR3 here is CASSPPGLAHTQYF. The CDR3 DNA sequence: TGTGCCAGCAGCCCCCCGGGCCTAGCTCATACGCAGTATTTT. The complete variable domain, with remaining parts taken from reference TRBV5-4 and TRBJ2-3, reads ETGVTQSPTHLIKTRGQQVTLRCSSQSGHNTVSWYQQALGQGPQFIFQYYREEENGRGNFPPRFSGLQFPNYSSELNVNALELDDSALYLCASSPPGLAHTQYFGPGTRLTVL.

The genes are TRBV5-1 and TRBJ2-7; 10 nucleotides match TRBD2. Trimming took 3 bases from V and 5 from J; bases not matched to a gene: 5. Germline V gives CDR1 SGHRS, CDR2 YFSETQ. This CDR3 has 14 amino acids. The CDR3 region is CASSSSGSFNEQYF. Here the CDR3 DNA reads TGCGCCAGCAGCTCTAGCGGGAGTTTTAACGAGCAGTACTTC.

This chain joins TRBV12-2 and TRBJ2-7; the tabulated D call, TRBD2, remains unverified against the DNA. TRBV12-2 is flagged as a pseudogene. The CDR3 is 16 amino acids. The CDR3 loop reads CASRLKPSSPAYEQYF. The DNA of the CDR3 is TGTGCAAGTCGCTTAAAACCGTCCTCCCCGGCCTACGAGCAGTACTTC.

V and J are TRBV2 and TRBJ2-1; 7 bases are shared with TRBD2. Germline values: CDR1 SNHLY, CDR2 FYNNEI. CDR3 size: 15 residues. V shed 6 bases and J 4 bases; nucleotides not matched to a gene: 9. In DNA, the CDR3 is TGTGCCAGCAGGGCCCGGGACGGGGGGTACAATGAGCAGTTCTTC. This translates into CASRARDGGYNEQFF.

In this sample, this clone turned up a few times. Other DNA variants within this sample encode the same CDR3. The chain couples TRBV9 to TRBJ2-2; the D gene is possibly TRBD1 (5 bases). The CDR3 runs 14 residues. V was trimmed by 1 base and J by 5 bases, leaving 9 bases between them. Germline loops: CDR1 SGDLS, CDR2 YYNGEE. The CDR3 spells CASSVLAGTGELFF. CDR3 sequence (DNA): TGTGCCAGCAGCGTATTAGCAGGGACCGGGGAGCTGTTTTTT.

The sample holds one count of this clone. The J gene is TRBJ1-3, the V gene TRBV7-9, with 9 bases identical to TRBD1. J lost 4 bases, V lost 11 bases, and 9 bases had no gene match. The length of the CDR3 is 14 residues. CDR1 SEHNR and CDR2 FQNEAQ come from the germline V gene (reference sequence). The CDR3 region is CAANTGGRGNTIYF. The CDR3 region has the DNA TGTGCCGCCAATACAGGGGGCAGAGGAAACACCATATATTTT.

V and J are TRBV5-1 and TRBJ2-5, with TRBD1 matching over 7 bases. Losses at the gene ends were 3 bases for V and 5 bases for J; bases not matched to a gene: 10. This CDR3 comprises 15 residues. Germline values: CDR1 SGHRS, CDR2 YFSETQ. This chain's CDR3 is CASSSGTDGGETQYF. In DNA form, the CDR3 reads TGCGCCAGCAGCTCCGGGACAGATGGTGGGGAGACCCAGTACTTC. Full variable domain (rest looked up from reference TRBV5-1 and TRBJ2-5): KAGVTQTPRYLIKTRGQQVTLSCSPISGHRSVSWYQQTPGQGLQFLFEYFSETQRNKGNFPGRFSGRQFSNSRSEMNVSTLELGDSALYLCASSSGTDGGETQYFGPGTRLLVL.

The rearrangement joins TRBV2 to TRBJ2-1; 10 positions agree with TRBD1. This CDR3 has 15 amino acids. Trimming removed 4 bases from V and 2 bases from J; junction bases left unmatched: 2. Germline CDR1 reads SNHLY; CDR2 reads FYNNEI. CDR3 loop: CASSGTGGAYNEQFF. The CDR3 DNA sequence: TGTGCCAGCAGTGGGACAGGGGGGGCCTACAATGAGCAGTTCTTC.

This clone has just one count. The chain links TRBV30 to TRBJ2-1; 8 nucleotides align to TRBD1. From germline, CDR1 is GTSNPN and CDR2 SVGIG (reference sequence). The CDR3 is made up of 13 amino acids. Trimming took 5 bases from V and 7 from J; bases not matched to a gene: 7. CDR3 sequence (DNA): TGTGCCTGGCAAATTGGACAGGGTAATGAGCAGTTCTTC. It is translated as CAWQIGQGNEQFF.

In its sample, this clone was seen once. In nucleotides, the CDR3 is TGCGCCAGCAGCTTGATTGAGGTAGATACGGACGAGCAGTACTTC. This codes for CASSLIEVDTDEQYF. This chain joins TRBV5-1 and TRBJ2-7; D not resolved. The CDR3 contains 15 residues. Germline CDR1 reads SGHRS; CDR2 reads YFSETQ. Trimming took off 1 base at V and 5 bases at J, with 16 bases between the two ends.

This clone was counted a few times. CDR3 protein: CASSFQGVRTEAFF. CDR3 sequence (DNA): TGTGCCAGCAGTTTCCAAGGGGTCCGCACTGAAGCTTTCTTT. This sequence joins TRBV27 and TRBJ1-1, with D possibly being TRBD1 (5 bases). This CDR3 is 14 amino acids long. The V end was cut by 3 bases, the J end by 4 bases, with 12 bases between. The germline CDR1 and CDR2 sequences are MNHEY and SMNVEV (reference sequence).

The chain employs TRBV12-2 and TRBJ2-2; the table's D call, TRBD2, was not checked against the DNA. TRBV12-2 is listed as a pseudogene. The CDR3 runs to 14 residues. The DNA of the CDR3 is TGTGCAAGTGTTCGGGGGGGCCGCACCGGGGAGCTGTTTTTT. Its protein product is CASVRGGRTGELFF.

This clone was counted once. The rearrangement joins TRBV7-9 to TRBJ2-7, with TRBD2 matching over 14 bases. With 3 bases clipped from V and 0 bases from J, the junction kept 10 bases outside the gene matches. Germline V CDR1 and CDR2: SEHNR, FQNEAQ (reference sequence). This CDR3 comprises 19 residues. CDR3 in DNA: TGTGCCAGCAGCTTTTCGACTAGCGGGAGGGACCTGAGCTCCTACGAGCAGTACTTC. This encodes CASSFSTSGRDLSSYEQYF.

The J gene is TRBJ1-3, the V gene TRBV19; no clear D. Germline V gene data show CDR1 as LNHDA and CDR2 as SQIVND (reference sequence). The CDR3 consists of 16 residues. Trimming shortened V by 5 bases and J by 0 bases, and 14 bases separated the two germline ends. The DNA of the CDR3 is TGTGCCAGTAGTCCCCCCAGTGTCCCCTCTGGAAACACCATATATTTT. Protein: CASSPPSVPSGNTIYF.

V usage is TRBV28 and J usage is TRBJ2-5; TRBD2 aligns across 8 bases. V trimming: 5 bases; J trimming: 4 bases; junction bases outside the gene matches: 9. This CDR3 is 15 amino acids long. Germline CDR1 is MDHEN and CDR2 is SYDVKM. CDR3 sequence reads: CASSLYRGGSETQYF. Here the CDR3 DNA reads TGTGCCAGCAGTCTGTACCGGGGGGGATCAGAGACCCAGTACTTC.

The CDR3 region has the DNA TGTGCCAGCAGCTTGTATCCAGGAACCAATCAGCCCCAGCATTTT. It yields the protein CASSLYPGTNQPQHF. This rearrangement joins TRBV5-5 to TRBJ1-5; D is uncertain. CDR3 size: 15 residues. Germline CDR1 and CDR2: SGHKS and YYEKEE (reference sequence). Trimming cost V 1 base and J 3 bases, with 11 bases left between them.

The chain carries TRBV7-6 and TRBJ1-3; D may be TRBD1 (5 bases). This CDR3 has 14 residues. Germline V gene lookup returns CDR1 SGHVS and CDR2 FNYEAQ. V gave up 5 bases and J gave up 2 bases, with 10 bases separating them. CDR3 amino acids: CASSRDRAGNTIYF. The CDR3 DNA is TGTGCCAGCAGCAGAGACAGAGCTGGAAACACCATATATTTT.

The chain couples TRBV4-2 to TRBJ1-2; unclear D gene. Germline CDR1 is LGHNA and CDR2 is YNFKEQ. The CDR3 totals 14 residues. The germline V and J ends were trimmed by 0 bases and 3 bases, with 8 bases remaining between them. The CDR3 DNA sequence: TGTGCCAGCAGCCAAGATAAGGCGGACTATGGCTACACCTTC. Translating it yields CASSQDKADYGYTF.

The V and J genes are TRBV2 and TRBJ2-2; a weak D match, TRBD1 (6 bases). This CDR3 is built from 16 residues. V was shortened by 4 bases and J by 4 bases, with 16 bases between the two germline ends. Germline assignment: CDR1 SNHLY and CDR2 FYNNEI. The CDR3 sequence: CASSGTGGPFTGELFF. CDR3 DNA sequence: TGTGCCAGCAGTGGGACTGGGGGCCCGTTCACCGGGGAGCTGTTTTTT. Combining the CDR3 with reference TRBV2 and TRBJ2-2 gives the whole variable domain EPEVTQTPSHQVTQMGQEVILRCVPISNHLYFYWYRQILGQKVEFLVSFYNNEISEKSEIFDDQFSVERPDGSNFTLKIRSTKLEDSAMYFCASSGTGGPFTGELFFGEGSRLTVL.

The V gene is TRBV7-9, the J gene TRBJ2-7, with 8 positions matching TRBD1. The CDR3 contains 17 residues. CDR1 is SEHNR, CDR2 FQNEAQ, per germline (reference sequence). The J segment lost 4 bases and the V segment lost 5 bases, leaving 16 bases of the junction unmatched. In nucleotides, the CDR3 is TGTGCCAGCAGCACCGGGACAGGAGGTTTGTTCGGGTACGAGCAGTACTTC. This translates into CASSTGTGGLFGYEQYF.

About this clone: At one boundary the junction diverges from the germline segment, which might be a read error. The chain is built from TRBV19 and TRBJ2-3, with unresolved D. The length of the CDR3 is 14 residues. Germline V gives CDR1 LNHDA, CDR2 SQIVND (reference sequence). CDR3: CASSISPDTHTQYF. In DNA, the CDR3 is TGTGCCAGTAGTATATCGCCTGACACACATACGCAGTATTTT. Supplemented by reference TRBV19 and TRBJ2-3, the full variable domain reads DGGITQSPKYLFRKEGQNVTLSCEQNLNHDAMYWYRQDPGQGLRLIYYSQIVNDFQKGDIAEGYSVSREKKESFPLTVTSAQKNPTAFYLCASSISPDTHTQYFGPGTRLTVL.

This sequence joins TRBV7-2 and TRBJ2-7, with 7 bases that match TRBD1. This CDR3 spans 12 amino acids. Germline trimming cut 11 bases from V and 4 bases from J; bases unmatched to any gene: 8. Germline CDR1 SGHTA, CDR2 FQGNSA. The CDR3 nucleotides read TGTGCCCGACAGGGCGTGCTATACGAGCAGTACTTC. This encodes CARQGVLYEQYF.

V and J are TRBV11-2 and TRBJ2-7; 9 nucleotides align to TRBD1. CDR1 and CDR2 from the germline V gene are SGHAT and FQNNGV. The CDR3 runs 15 residues. With V trimmed by 7 bases and J by 0 bases, 7 bases remained unmatched. The CDR3 sequence: CASTDRDRDSYEQYF. For the CDR3, the DNA is TGTGCCAGCACCGACCGGGACAGGGACTCCTACGAGCAGTACTTC.